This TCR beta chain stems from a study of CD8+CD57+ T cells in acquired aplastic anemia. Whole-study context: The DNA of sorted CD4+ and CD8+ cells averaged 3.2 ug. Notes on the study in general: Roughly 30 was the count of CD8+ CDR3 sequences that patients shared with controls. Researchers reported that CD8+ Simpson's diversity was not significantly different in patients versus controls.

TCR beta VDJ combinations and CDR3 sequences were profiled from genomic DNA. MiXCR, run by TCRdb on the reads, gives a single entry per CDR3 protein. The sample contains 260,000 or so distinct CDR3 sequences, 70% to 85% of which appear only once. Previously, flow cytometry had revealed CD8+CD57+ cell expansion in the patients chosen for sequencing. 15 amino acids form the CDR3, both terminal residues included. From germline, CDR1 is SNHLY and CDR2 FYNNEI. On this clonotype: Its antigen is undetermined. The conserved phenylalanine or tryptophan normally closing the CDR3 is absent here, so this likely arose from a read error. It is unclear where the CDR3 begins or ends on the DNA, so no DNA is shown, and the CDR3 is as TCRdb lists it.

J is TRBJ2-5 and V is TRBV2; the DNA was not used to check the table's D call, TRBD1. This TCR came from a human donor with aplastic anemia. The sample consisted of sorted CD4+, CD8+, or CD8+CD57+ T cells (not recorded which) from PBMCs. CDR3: CASGGGGGAPQYLYL.